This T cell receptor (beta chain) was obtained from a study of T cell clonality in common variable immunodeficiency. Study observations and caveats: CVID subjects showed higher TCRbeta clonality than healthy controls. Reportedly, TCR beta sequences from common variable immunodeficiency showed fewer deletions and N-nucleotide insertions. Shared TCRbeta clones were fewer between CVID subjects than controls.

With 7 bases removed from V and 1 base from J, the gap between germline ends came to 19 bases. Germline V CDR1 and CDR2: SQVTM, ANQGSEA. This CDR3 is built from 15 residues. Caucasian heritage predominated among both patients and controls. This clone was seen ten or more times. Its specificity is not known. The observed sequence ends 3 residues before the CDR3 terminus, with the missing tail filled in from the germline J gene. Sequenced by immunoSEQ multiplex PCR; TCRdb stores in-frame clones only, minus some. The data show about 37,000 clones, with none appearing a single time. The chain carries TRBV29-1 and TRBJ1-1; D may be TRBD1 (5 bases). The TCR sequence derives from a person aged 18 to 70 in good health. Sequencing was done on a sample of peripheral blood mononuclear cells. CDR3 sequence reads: CSAVPRDRQNTEAFF. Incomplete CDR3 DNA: TGCAGCGCCGTCCCAAGAGACAGACAGAACACTGAA.